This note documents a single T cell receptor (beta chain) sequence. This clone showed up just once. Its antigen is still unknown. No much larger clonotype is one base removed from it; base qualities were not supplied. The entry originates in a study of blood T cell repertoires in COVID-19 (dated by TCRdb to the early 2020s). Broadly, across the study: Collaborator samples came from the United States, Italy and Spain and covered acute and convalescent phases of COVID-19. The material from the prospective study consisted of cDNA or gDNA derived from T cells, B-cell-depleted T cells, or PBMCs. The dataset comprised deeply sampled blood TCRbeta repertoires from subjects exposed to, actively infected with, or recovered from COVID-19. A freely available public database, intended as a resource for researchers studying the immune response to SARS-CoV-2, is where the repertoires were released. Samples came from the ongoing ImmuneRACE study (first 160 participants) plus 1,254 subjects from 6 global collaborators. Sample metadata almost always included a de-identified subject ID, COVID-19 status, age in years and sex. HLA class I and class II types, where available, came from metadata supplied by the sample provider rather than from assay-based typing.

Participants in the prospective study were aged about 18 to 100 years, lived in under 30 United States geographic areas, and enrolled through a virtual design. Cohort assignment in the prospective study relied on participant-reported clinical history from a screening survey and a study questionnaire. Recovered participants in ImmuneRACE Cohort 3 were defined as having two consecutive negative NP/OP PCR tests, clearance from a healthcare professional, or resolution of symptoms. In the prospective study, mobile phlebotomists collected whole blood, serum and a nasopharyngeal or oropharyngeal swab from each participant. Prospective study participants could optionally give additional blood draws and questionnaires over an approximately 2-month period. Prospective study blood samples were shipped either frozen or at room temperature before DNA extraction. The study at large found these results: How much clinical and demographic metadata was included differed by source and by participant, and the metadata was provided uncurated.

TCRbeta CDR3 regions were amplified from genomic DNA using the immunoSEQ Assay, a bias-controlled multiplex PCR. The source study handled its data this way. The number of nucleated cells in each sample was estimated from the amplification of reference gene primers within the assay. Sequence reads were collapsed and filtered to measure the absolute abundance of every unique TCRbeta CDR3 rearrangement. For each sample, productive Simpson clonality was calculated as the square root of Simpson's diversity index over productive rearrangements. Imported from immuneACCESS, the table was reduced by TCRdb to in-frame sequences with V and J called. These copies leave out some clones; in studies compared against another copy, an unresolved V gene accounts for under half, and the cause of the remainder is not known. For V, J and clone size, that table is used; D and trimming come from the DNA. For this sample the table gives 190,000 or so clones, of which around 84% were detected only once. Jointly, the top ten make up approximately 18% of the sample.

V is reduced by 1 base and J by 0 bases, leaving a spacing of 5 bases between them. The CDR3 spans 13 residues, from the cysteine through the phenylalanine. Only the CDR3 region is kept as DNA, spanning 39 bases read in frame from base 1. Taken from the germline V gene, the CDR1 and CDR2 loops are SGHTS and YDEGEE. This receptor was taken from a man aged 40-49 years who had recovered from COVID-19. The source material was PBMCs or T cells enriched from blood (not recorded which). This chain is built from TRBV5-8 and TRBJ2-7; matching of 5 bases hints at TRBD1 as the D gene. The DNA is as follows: TGTGCCAGCAGCTTGCAGGGCTCCTACGAGCAGTACTTC. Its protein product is CASSLQGSYEQYF.